Each of the 29 T cell receptor beta chains below was sequenced from the same sample in a study of OX40 agonist ivuxolimab in advanced cancers. Method: immunoSEQ multiplex PCR; TCRdb's copy keeps in-frame clones and lacks some. The repertoire holds about 80,000 clones, with roughly four fifths as singletons. This sample comprised CD4+ or CD8+ T cells sorted from blood, obtained in a trial of the OX40 agonist ivuxolimab. All receptors come from an adult with an advanced solid tumor such as melanoma, head and neck, liver or kidney cancer.

The chain uses TRBV4-1 and TRBJ1-1, with D possibly matching TRBD1 (6 bases). V lost 0 bases and J 1 base, leaving 12 bases between the germline ends. CDR1 MGHRA and CDR2 YSYEKL come from the germline V gene. This CDR3 is built from 16 residues. The CDR3 region is CASSQEGGGGNTEAFF. Here the CDR3 DNA reads TGCGCCAGCAGCCAAGAAGGGGGGGGTGGGAACACTGAAGCTTTCTTT.

The chain uses TRBV10-3 and TRBJ2-7; 9 positions match TRBD1. The CDR3 loop spans 14 amino acids. Germline-derived CDR1 and CDR2 are ENHRY and SYGVKD. The V and J ends lost 4 bases and 5 bases, in that order; junction bases with no gene match: 6. The CDR3 sequence: CAISVDRGIDEQYF. The CDR3 DNA is TGTGCCATCAGTGTAGACAGGGGGATCGACGAGCAGTACTTC.

The chain has TRBV5-1 and TRBJ1-1; TRBD1 might be the D (5 bases). The germline V gene has CDR1 SGHRS and CDR2 YFSETQ. Trimming took off 7 bases at V and 13 bases at J, with 23 bases between the two ends. CDR3 length equals 13 residues. Here the CDR3 reads CASRGASSPRGFF. In DNA form, the CDR3 reads TGCGCCAGCCGCGGGGCCTCCAGTCCTCGGGGTTTCTTT. Variable domain in full (rest from reference TRBV5-1 and TRBJ1-1): KAGVTQTPRYLIKTRGQQVTLSCSPISGHRSVSWYQQTPGQGLQFLFEYFSETQRNKGNFPGRFSGRQFSNSRSEMNVSTLELGDSALYLCASRGASSPRGFFGQGTRLTVV.

The rearrangement joins TRBV5-1 to TRBJ1-2; TRBD1 aligns across 9 bases. V shed 2 bases and J 8 bases; nucleotides not matched to a gene: 7. CDR1 and CDR2 from the germline V gene are SGHRS and YFSETQ. The length of the CDR3 is 14 residues. CDR3 protein: CASSFGGQGSGYTF. CDR3 coding DNA: TGCGCCAGCAGCTTTGGTGGACAGGGGAGCGGCTACACCTTC.

The V gene is TRBV5-6, the J gene TRBJ2-6; 10 bases are shared with TRBD2. Germline V gene lookup returns CDR1 SGHDT and CDR2 YYEEEE. The CDR3 runs to 18 residues. Unmatched junction bases numbered 7, after V lost 3 bases and J lost 1 base. The CDR3 sequence is CASSSASGGLSGANVLTF. The CDR3 DNA sequence: TGTGCCAGCAGCTCAGCTAGCGGGGGTCTATCTGGGGCCAACGTCCTGACTTTC.

This clone was seen once. J is TRBJ2-3 and V is TRBV5-1, with TRBD2 identical over 7 bases. Germline V gene data show CDR1 as SGHRS and CDR2 as YFSETQ. Trimming cost V 5 bases and J 0 bases; bases outside gene matches: 6. This CDR3 region has 15 residues. Here the CDR3 reads CASRRGFESTDTQYF. The CDR3 nucleotides are TGCGCCAGCAGGCGGGGGTTTGAGAGCACAGATACGCAGTATTTT.

This clone was recorded once. The chain uses TRBV4-3 and TRBJ2-7; TRBD2 is a possible D gene (6 bases). The CDR3 contains 17 residues. Germline CDR1 LGHNA, CDR2 YSLEER. With 0 bases removed from V and 4 bases from J, the gap between germline ends came to 19 bases. The CDR3 DNA follows: TGCGCCAGCAGCCAAGAGTGGGACTCGTCTCACCCATACGAGCAGTACTTC. Translating it yields CASSQEWDSSHPYEQYF.

The chain recombines TRBV9 with TRBJ1-3, with D hard to call. CDR1 and CDR2 (germline): SGDLS, YYNGEE. The CDR3 contains 13 residues. V was pared by 3 bases and J by 1 base, with 5 bases between. CDR3 nucleotides: TGTGCCAGCAGCGCAACGTCTGGAAACACCATATATTTT. Translation: CASSATSGNTIYF.

This clone appeared a few times. This specimen includes other DNA sequences encoding the same CDR3. The genes are TRBV7-9 and TRBJ1-1; the D is unclear. Germline CDR1 is SEHNR and CDR2 is FQNEAQ (reference sequence). The CDR3 contains 13 residues. V dropped 1 base and J dropped 0 bases, with 3 bases sitting between them. CDR3 region: CASSLDMNTEAFF. The CDR3, as DNA: TGTGCCAGCAGCTTAGATATGAACACTGAAGCTTTCTTT. The full variable domain, in which reference TRBV7-9 and TRBJ1-1 provide the parts outside the CDR3, is DTGVSQNPRHKITKRGQNVTFRCDPISEHNRLYWYRQTLGQGPEFLTYFQNEAQLEKSRLLSDRFSAERPKGSFSTLEIQRTEQGDSAMYLCASSLDMNTEAFFGQGTRLTVV.

V and J are TRBV19 and TRBJ1-2; D is perhaps TRBD1 (6 bases). The CDR3 runs 15 residues. CDR1 LNHDA and CDR2 SQIVND come from the germline V gene (reference sequence). V gave up 5 bases and J gave up 2 bases, with 15 bases separating them. DNA of the CDR3: TGTGCCAGTAGTCGGCTCCCGGGGGGCAACTATGGCTACACCTTC. It is translated as CASSRLPGGNYGYTF.

This clone was observed a few times. The V gene is TRBV15, the J gene TRBJ2-5; 10 positions agree with TRBD2. The CDR3 contains 14 residues. Germline V gene data show CDR1 as LNHNV and CDR2 as YYDKDF (reference sequence). J gave up 5 bases and V 8 bases, and 8 bases lay outside the gene matches. CDR3 sequence reads: CATQEGTSVETQYF. The CDR3 DNA is TGTGCCACCCAGGAGGGGACTAGCGTGGAGACCCAGTACTTC.

This chain connects TRBV7-1 to TRBJ2-7, with unresolved D. TRBV7-1 is annotated as an ORF whose role is uncertain. Trimming removed 1 base at V and 6 bases at J, with 7 bases between. The CDR3 spans 12 residues. CDR3 amino acids: CASSSDRSEQYF. Here the CDR3 DNA reads TGTGCCAGCAGCTCAGACAGATCCGAGCAGTACTTC.

This chain joins TRBV11-3 and TRBJ2-7; maybe TRBD2 (6 bases). The CDR3 contains 14 residues. V was trimmed by 1 base and J by 0 bases, leaving 7 bases between them. Germline V gene data show CDR1 as SGHNT and CDR2 as YENEEA. CDR3 in amino acids: CASSLGGDSYEQYF. The CDR3 DNA follows: TGTGCCAGCAGCTTAGGGGGGGACTCCTACGAGCAGTACTTC.

The chain is built from TRBV4-2 and TRBJ2-4, with 8 positions matching TRBD2. The trim removed 4 bases at V and 3 bases at J, leaving 14 bases unmatched. Germline lookup yields CDR1 LGHNA and CDR2 YNFKEQ. This CDR3 is 18 amino acids long. In DNA, the CDR3 is TGTGCCAGCAGCCGACTCCCGGGAGGGGGGGCCGACAAAAACATTCAGTACTTC. Translation: CASSRLPGGGADKNIQYF.

The gene calls are TRBV7-8 and TRBJ2-1; D remains ambiguous. V lost 4 bases to trimming and J lost 10 bases, with 14 bases between them. There are 13 residues in the CDR3. Germline V gives CDR1 SGHVS, CDR2 FQNEAQ. Here the CDR3 DNA reads TGTGCCAGCAGCTCAAGTGGTCTACGGGAGCAGTTCTTC. Protein sequence: CASSSSGLREQFF.

The V call is TRBV15, the J call TRBJ1-1; D is possibly TRBD1 (5 bases). CDR3 length: 15 amino acids. Germline V gene lookup returns CDR1 LNHNV and CDR2 YYDKDF (reference sequence). Trimming stripped 0 bases from V and 10 bases from J, with 18 bases between. The CDR3 sequence is CATSRDSTGTLTAFF. The DNA of the CDR3 is TGTGCCACCAGCAGAGACTCCACCGGGACCCTAACAGCTTTCTTT.

This chain joins TRBV7-8 and TRBJ1-1; 9 bases are shared with TRBD1. The CDR3 consists of 14 residues. Germline CDR1 SGHVS, CDR2 FQNEAQ. V shed 6 bases, J shed 6 bases, and the junction held 8 bases outside the gene matches. The CDR3 region has the DNA TGTGCCAGCAGTCCACAGGGGGCGCGACCTGAAGCTTTCTTT. Its translation: CASSPQGARPEAFF.

This chain connects TRBV2 to TRBJ1-5, with no clear D. The CDR3 is 14 amino acids. The ends were cut back, 2 bases at V and 4 bases at J, with 9 bases in the middle. From germline, CDR1 is SNHLY and CDR2 FYNNEI. The CDR3 bases are TGTGCCAGCAGTGAAAGCGGGGAAAATCAGCCCCAGCATTTT. Protein: CASSESGENQPQHF.

The rearrangement links TRBV6-6 to TRBJ2-1, with D unresolved. With 6 bases removed from V and 2 bases from J, the gap between germline ends came to 8 bases. The germline V gene has CDR1 MNHNY and CDR2 SVGAGI (reference sequence). This CDR3 is built from 13 residues. The CDR3 protein is CASSRQAYNEQFF. The CDR3 nucleotides are TGTGCCAGCAGCCGCCAGGCCTACAATGAGCAGTTCTTC.

This clone turned up a few times. The chain has TRBV5-4 and TRBJ1-4; 10 bases align to TRBD1. The CDR3 runs 15 residues. The germline V gene encodes CDR1 SGHNT and CDR2 YYREEE (reference sequence). V shed 4 bases, J shed 6 bases, and the junction held 6 bases outside the gene matches. In DNA, the CDR3 is TGTGCCAGCAGCCTTGACAGGGGGCGAGATGAAAAACTGTTTTTT. Translating it yields CASSLDRGRDEKLFF.

The genes are TRBV5-1 and TRBJ2-1; D remains unclear. CDR3 size: 15 residues. The germline V and J ends were trimmed by 0 bases and 0 bases, with 7 bases remaining between them. Germline V gives CDR1 SGHRS, CDR2 YFSETQ. Here the CDR3 DNA reads TGCGCCAGCAGCTTGGAGTTGAGCTCCTACAATGAGCAGTTCTTC. Protein: CASSLELSSYNEQFF.

The J gene is TRBJ2-7, the V gene TRBV15; maybe TRBD2 (5 bases). CDR1 LNHNV and CDR2 YYDKDF come from the germline V gene (reference sequence). The CDR3 sequence is 14 residues long. The ends were cut back, 3 bases at V and 8 bases at J, with 17 bases in the middle. CDR3 coding DNA: TGTGCCACCAGCAGCCCAGAGGAGGTCAACAAGCAGTACTTC. It specifies CATSSPEEVNKQYF.

The chain is built from TRBV6-1 and TRBJ2-2; 12 bases agree with TRBD2. Unmatched junction bases numbered 5, after V lost 2 bases and J lost 4 bases. Germline CDR1 MNHNS, CDR2 SASEGT. This CDR3 region has 17 residues. CDR3 sequence (DNA): TGTGCCAGCAGTGAAATGGGACTAGCGGGTCTCACCGGGGAGCTGTTTTTT. Translation gives CASSEMGLAGLTGELFF.

The chain employs TRBV9 and TRBJ2-2; D uncertain. The CDR3 loop spans 14 amino acids. CDR1 is SGDLS, CDR2 YYNGEE, per germline. Trimming cost V 1 base and J 2 bases, with 6 bases left between them. CDR3 protein: CASSVIGNTGELFF. The CDR3 DNA sequence: TGTGCCAGCAGCGTAATTGGAAACACCGGGGAGCTGTTTTTT. The variable domain in full, completed from reference TRBV9 and TRBJ2-2, reads DSGVTQTPKHLITATGQRVTLRCSPRSGDLSVYWYQQSLDQGLQFLIQYYNGEERAKGNILERFSAQQFPDLHSELNLSSLELGDSALYFCASSVIGNTGELFFGEGSRLTVL.

The chain carries TRBV6-1 and TRBJ2-1; 10 positions match TRBD2. Germline V gives CDR1 MNHNS, CDR2 SASEGT. The CDR3 totals 15 residues. J lost 11 bases, V lost 1 base, and 8 bases had no gene match. In nucleotides, the CDR3 is TGTGCCAGCAGTGAAGTAACTAGCGGGACGGGAAAGCAGTTCTTC. Residues: CASSEVTSGTGKQFF.

This chain joins TRBV6-6 and TRBJ1-2; 7 bases map to TRBD1. Unmatched junction bases numbered 3, after V lost 5 bases and J lost 3 bases. The V gene's germline CDR1 is MNHNY and CDR2 SVGAGI (reference sequence). The CDR3 extends over 13 amino acids. The CDR3 sequence is CASSKGADYGYTF. CDR3 DNA: TGTGCCAGCAGTAAGGGGGCGGACTATGGCTACACCTTC.

The chain has TRBV7-8 and TRBJ1-4; no definite D call. Trimming removed 2 bases from V and 4 bases from J, with 11 bases in between. The CDR3 contains 15 residues. CDR1 and CDR2 (germline): SGHVS, FQNEAQ. The CDR3 coding sequence is TGTGCCAGCAGCTTATTAACGGGGAGTAATGAAAAACTGTTTTTT. Amino acid sequence: CASSLLTGSNEKLFF.

The V gene is TRBV18, the J gene TRBJ2-4, with 10 bases aligning to TRBD1. This CDR3 spans 18 amino acids. Trimming cost V 3 bases and J 0 bases; bases outside gene matches: 8. The V gene's germline CDR1 is KGHSH and CDR2 LQKENI. The CDR3 protein is CASSPTAGQGLAKNIQYF. The CDR3 region has the DNA TGTGCCAGCTCACCTACGGCGGGACAGGGGTTAGCCAAAAACATTCAGTACTTC.

The CDR3 is CASTLGGQGNYEQYF. CDR3 nucleotide sequence: TGTGCCAGCACCCTAGGGGGACAGGGAAACTACGAGCAGTACTTC. This rearrangement joins TRBV6-6 to TRBJ2-7, with TRBD1 matching over 9 bases. After removal of 7 bases from V and 3 bases from J, the junction contained 10 bases not matched to a gene. CDR3 size: 15 residues. In germline, CDR1 is MNHNY, CDR2 SVGAGI (reference sequence).